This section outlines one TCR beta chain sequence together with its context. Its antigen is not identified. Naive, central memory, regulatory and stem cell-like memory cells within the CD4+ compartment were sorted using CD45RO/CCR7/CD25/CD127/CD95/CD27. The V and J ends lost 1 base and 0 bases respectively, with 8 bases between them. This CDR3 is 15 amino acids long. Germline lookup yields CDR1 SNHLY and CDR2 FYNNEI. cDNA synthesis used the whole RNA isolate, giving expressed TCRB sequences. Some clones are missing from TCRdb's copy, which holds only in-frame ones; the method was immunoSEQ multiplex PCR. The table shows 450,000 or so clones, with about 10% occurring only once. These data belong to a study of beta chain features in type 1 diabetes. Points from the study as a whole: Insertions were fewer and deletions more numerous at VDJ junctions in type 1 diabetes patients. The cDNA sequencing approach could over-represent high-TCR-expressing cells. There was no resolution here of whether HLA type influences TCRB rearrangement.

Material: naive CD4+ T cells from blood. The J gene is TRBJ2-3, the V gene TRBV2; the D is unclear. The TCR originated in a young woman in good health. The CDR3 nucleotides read TGTGCCAGCAGTGAAGACCCACTCAGCACAGATACGCAGTATTTT. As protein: CASSEDPLSTDTQYF.